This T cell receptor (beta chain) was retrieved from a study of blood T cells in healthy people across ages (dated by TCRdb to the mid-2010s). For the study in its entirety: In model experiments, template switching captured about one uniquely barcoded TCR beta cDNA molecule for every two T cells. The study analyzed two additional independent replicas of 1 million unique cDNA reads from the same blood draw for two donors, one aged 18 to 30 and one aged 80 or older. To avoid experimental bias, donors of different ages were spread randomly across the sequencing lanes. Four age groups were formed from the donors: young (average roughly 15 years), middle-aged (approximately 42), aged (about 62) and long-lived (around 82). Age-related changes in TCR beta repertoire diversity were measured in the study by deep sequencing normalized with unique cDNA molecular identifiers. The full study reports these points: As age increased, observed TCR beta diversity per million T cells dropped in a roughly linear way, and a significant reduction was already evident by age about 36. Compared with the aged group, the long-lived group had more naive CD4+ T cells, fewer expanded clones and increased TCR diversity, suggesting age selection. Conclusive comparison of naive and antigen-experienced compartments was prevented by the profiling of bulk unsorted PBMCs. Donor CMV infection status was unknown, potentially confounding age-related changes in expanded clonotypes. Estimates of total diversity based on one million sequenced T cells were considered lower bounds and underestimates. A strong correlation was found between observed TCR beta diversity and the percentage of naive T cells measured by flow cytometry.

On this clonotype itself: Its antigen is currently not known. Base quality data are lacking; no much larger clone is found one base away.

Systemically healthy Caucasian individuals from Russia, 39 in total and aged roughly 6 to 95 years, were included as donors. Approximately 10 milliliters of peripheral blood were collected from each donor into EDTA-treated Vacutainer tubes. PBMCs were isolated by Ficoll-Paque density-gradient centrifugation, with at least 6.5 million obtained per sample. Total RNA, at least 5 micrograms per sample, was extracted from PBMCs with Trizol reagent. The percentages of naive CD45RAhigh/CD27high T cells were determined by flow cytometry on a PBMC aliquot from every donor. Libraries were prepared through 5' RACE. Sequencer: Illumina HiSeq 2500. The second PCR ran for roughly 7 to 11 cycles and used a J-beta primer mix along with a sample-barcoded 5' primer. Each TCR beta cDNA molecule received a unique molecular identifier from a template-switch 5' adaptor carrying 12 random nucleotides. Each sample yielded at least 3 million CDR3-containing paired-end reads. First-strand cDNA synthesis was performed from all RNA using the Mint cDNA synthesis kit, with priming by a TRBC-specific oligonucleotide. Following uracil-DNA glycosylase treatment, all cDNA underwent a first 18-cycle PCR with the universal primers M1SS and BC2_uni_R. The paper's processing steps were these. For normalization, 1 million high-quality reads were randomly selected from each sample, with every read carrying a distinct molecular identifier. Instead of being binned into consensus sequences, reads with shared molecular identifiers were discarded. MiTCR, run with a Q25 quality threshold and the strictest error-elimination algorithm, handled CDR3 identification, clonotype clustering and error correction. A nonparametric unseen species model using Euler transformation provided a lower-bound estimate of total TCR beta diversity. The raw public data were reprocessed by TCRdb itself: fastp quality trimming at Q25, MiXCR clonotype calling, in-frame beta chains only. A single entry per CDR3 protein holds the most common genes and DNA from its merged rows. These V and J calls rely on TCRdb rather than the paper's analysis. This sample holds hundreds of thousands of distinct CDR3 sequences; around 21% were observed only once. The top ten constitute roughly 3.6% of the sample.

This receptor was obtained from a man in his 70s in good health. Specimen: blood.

The CDR3 sequence is CASSSPTGSNTEAFF. The DNA is as follows: TGTGCCAGCAGCTCTCCGACAGGCTCGAACACTGAAGCTTTCTTT. The sequence links TRBV7-9 to TRBJ1-1; the D segment could be TRBD1, given 6 matching bases. CDR1 is given as SEHNR and CDR2 as FQNEAQ, both from the germline V gene (reference sequence). The CDR3 runs 15 amino acids, cysteine and phenylalanine included. Here the CDR3 DNA is all that survives: 45 bases in frame from base 1. V drops 4 bases and J drops 1 base, leaving 13 bases in between.